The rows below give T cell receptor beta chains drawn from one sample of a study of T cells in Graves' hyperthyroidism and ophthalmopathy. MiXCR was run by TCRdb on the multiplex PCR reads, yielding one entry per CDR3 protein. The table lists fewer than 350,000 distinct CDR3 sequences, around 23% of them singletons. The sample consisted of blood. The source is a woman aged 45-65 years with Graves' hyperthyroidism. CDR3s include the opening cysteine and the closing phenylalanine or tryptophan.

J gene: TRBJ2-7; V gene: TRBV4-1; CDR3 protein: CASSPKTVSYEQYF
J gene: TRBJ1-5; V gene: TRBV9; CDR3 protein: CASSVGTGFQPQHF
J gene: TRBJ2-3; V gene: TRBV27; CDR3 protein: CAAQVGYTQYF
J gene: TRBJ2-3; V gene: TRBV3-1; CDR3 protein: CASSPLAGSVADTQYF
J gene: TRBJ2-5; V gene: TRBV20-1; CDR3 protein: CSARSASGTGIRETQYF
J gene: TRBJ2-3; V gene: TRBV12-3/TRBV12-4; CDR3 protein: CASSFVAGLRDTQYF
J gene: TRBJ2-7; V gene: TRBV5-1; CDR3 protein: CASSLAGQSSYEQYF
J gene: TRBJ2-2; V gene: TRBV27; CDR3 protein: CASSLNRIGELFF
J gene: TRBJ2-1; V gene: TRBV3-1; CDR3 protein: CASSQAGTSPMVLFF
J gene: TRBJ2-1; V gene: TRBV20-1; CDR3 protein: CSARDVRSSYNEQFF
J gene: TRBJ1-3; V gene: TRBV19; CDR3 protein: CATYRSAGNTIYF
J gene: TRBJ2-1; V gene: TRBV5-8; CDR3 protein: CASSFSLYNEQFF
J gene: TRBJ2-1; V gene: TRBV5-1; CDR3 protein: CASSSPGLAYNEQFF
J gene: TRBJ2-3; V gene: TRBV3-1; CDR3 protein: CASSRATGGIADTQYF
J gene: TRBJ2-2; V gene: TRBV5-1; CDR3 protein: CASRDTNTGELFF
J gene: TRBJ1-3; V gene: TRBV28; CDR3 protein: CASSLLLGASGNTIYF
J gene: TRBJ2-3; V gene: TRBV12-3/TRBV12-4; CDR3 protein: CASHGWDTQYF
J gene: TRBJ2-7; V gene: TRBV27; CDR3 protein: CASSSALGRTYEQYF
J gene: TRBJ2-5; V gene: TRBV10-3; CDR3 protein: CAAGAKETQYF
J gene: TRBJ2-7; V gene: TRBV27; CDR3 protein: CASRPTGGRYEQYF
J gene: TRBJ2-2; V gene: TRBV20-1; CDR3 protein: CSAPTNTGELLF
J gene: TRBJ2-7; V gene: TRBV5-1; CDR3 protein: CASSLGQGGDYEQYF
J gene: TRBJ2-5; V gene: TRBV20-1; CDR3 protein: CSASGGAGETQYF
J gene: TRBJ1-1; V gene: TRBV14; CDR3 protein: CASSPHRTGNTEAFF
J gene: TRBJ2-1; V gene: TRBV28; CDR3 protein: CASSVALVGGPHEQFF
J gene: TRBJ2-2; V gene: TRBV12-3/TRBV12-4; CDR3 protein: CASSLWDSTSGRRSGELFF
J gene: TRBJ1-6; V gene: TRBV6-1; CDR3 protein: CASSEGTGARNSPLHF
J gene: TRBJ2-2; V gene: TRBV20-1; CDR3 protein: CSARAGTTGELFF
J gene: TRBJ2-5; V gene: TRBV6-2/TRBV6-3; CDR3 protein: CASKGGGGETQYF
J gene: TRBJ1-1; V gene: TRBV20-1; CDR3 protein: CSARKGTGNTEAFF
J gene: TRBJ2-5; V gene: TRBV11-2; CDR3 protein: CASSSAPGGTQYF
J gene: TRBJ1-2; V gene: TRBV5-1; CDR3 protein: CASSQTRGTGAYGYTF
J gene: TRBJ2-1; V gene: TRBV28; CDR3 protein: CASSLVVNEQFF
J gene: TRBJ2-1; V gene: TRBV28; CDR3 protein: CASSFSEPAQFF
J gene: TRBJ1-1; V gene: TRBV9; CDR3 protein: CASTPILRQGGTEAFF
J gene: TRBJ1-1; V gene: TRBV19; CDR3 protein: CASSMKRGGTEAFF
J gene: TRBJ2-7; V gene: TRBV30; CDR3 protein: CASKWGFTGGEQYF